This entry features one T cell receptor beta chain sequence. This sample is part of a study of blood T cell repertoires in COVID-19. The CDR3 covers 15 residues. Germline V gives CDR1 SGHTA, CDR2 FQGNSA. V was pared by 0 bases and J by 7 bases, with 15 bases between. TCRdb keeps only in-frame clones here, not all; method: immunoSEQ multiplex PCR. This sample has some 63,000 clones, with 70% to 80% found just once. Sequencing was performed on peripheral blood. The source of this sequence is a human donor in a cohort sampled during active COVID-19. This chain uses TRBV7-2 with TRBJ2-5; D remains ambiguous. CDR3 region: CASSLAQVPHGTQYF. The CDR3 coding sequence is TGTGCCAGCAGCTTAGCGCAAGTCCCTCACGGGACCCAGTACTTC.